Listed below are T cell receptor beta chains from one sample, sequenced in a study of PD-1 blockade in classical Hodgkin lymphoma. Data came from immunoSEQ multiplex PCR; TCRdb stores just in-frame clones and leaves some out. The repertoire holds about 100,000 clones, with around 89% as singletons. The sequenced sample was peripheral blood mononuclear cells (PBMCs), obtained before the second cycle of nivolumab. Source of these receptors: a human donor with classical Hodgkin lymphoma. The CDR3 runs from the conserved cysteine through the conserved F or W. A D gene is named only where the DNA matches it firmly. Size values are once, few and many counts, or a class for expanded clones, and some rows have none.

d_call j_call clone_size v_call cdr3_aa cdr3_nt
NA TRBJ1-2 NA TRBV27 CASSTGRPSPHYGYTF TGTGCCAGCAGTACGGGACGGCCCTCTCCCCACTATGGCTACACCTTC
NA TRBJ1-1 NA TRBV4-3 CASSLMGGSAEAFF TGCGCCAGCAGCCTTATGGGTGGGTCTGCTGAAGCTTTCTTT
NA TRBJ2-1 NA TRBV4-1 CASSLQINEQFF TGCGCCAGCAGCCTGCAGATCAATGAGCAGTTCTTC
TRBD2 TRBJ2-3 NA TRBV18 CASSPPIAGGAADTQYF TGTGCCAGCTCACCACCGATTGCCGGGGGGGCAGCAGATACGCAGTATTTT
NA TRBJ2-2 NA TRBV9 CASSPFTGYGELFF TGTGCCAGCAGCCCCTTCACAGGGTACGGGGAGCTGTTTTTT
TRBD2 TRBJ2-2 few TRBV29-1 CSVLAGSNTGELFF TGCAGCGTCCTAGCGGGTTCGAACACCGGGGAGCTGTTTTTT
NA TRBJ1-3 NA TRBV5-1 CASSLAPGNTIYF TGCGCCAGCAGCTTGGCCCCGGGAAACACCATATATTTT
NA TRBJ1-3 NA TRBV2 CASGSTAGNTIYF TGTGCCAGCGGATCAACGGCTGGAAACACCATATATTTT
NA TRBJ1-2 NA TRBV27 CATGGRNYGYTF TGTGCCACCGGGGGACGGAACTATGGCTACACCTTC
NA TRBJ1-1 NA TRBV7-8 CASSLLQVSSTEAFF TGTGCCAGCAGCTTACTACAGGTTTCGAGCACTGAAGCTTTCTTT
NA TRBJ2-5 once TRBV18 CASSPFVGAQTQYF TGTGCCAGCTCACCATTTGTGGGGGCTCAGACCCAGTACTTC
NA TRBJ2-7 NA TRBV7-6 CASSLIAGYEQYF TGTGCCAGCAGCTTAATCGCTGGATACGAGCAGTACTTC
NA TRBJ2-1 NA TRBV9 CASSVYGTPNNEQFF TGTGCCAGCAGCGTGTACGGGACACCAAACAATGAGCAGTTCTTC
NA TRBJ1-6 NA TRBV19 CASTSVRGQGLGSYNSPLHF TGTGCCAGTACCTCAGTGCGGGGGCAGGGGCTCGGCTCCTATAATTCACCCCTCCACTTT
NA TRBJ2-1 NA TRBV29-1 CSAWLRTYNEQFF TGCAGCGCGTGGCTCCGGACCTACAATGAGCAGTTCTTC
NA TRBJ2-2 NA TRBV6-5 CASTLSQVRTGELFF TGTGCCAGCACTTTATCCCAGGTCCGCACCGGGGAGCTGTTTTTT
TRBD1 TRBJ1-6 NA TRBV2 CASSADRGRDSPLHF TGTGCCAGCAGCGCCGACAGGGGGCGAGATTCACCCCTCCACTTT
NA TRBJ1-2 NA TRBV29-1 CSALATVNYGYTF TGCAGCGCCCTAGCGACGGTTAACTATGGCTACACCTTC
NA TRBJ2-1 NA TRBV5-1 CASSLASNEQFF TGCGCCAGCAGCTTGGCCAGCAATGAGCAGTTCTTC
NA TRBJ2-1 NA TRBV18 CASSPPEALGFEQFF TGTGCCAGCTCACCACCGGAGGCGTTGGGATTTGAGCAGTTCTTC
TRBD1 TRBJ2-7 few TRBV5-1 CASSTDRAYEQYF TGCGCCAGCAGCACGGACAGGGCCTACGAGCAGTACTTC
NA TRBJ2-7 NA TRBV9 CASSVGTATYEQYF TGTGCCAGCAGCGTCGGGACGGCAACCTACGAGCAGTACTTC
NA TRBJ1-2 NA TRBV4-2 CASSQIRSTANYGYTF TGTGCCAGCAGCCAAATCCGATCCACAGCTAACTATGGCTACACCTTC
NA TRBJ2-6 NA TRBV5-1 CASSLASGANVLTF TGCGCCAGCAGCTTGGCCTCTGGGGCCAACGTCCTGACTTTC
NA TRBJ2-7 NA TRBV2 CASSEARGDEQYF TGTGCCAGCAGTGAAGCAAGGGGGGACGAGCAGTACTTC
TRBD1 TRBJ1-2 NA TRBV6-1 CASSASAYAGTGGSGYGYTF TGTGCCAGCAGTGCCTCTGCGTACGCCGGGACAGGGGGTTCGGGCTATGGCTACACCTTC
NA TRBJ2-2 NA TRBV2 CASSEFAAGELFF TGTGCCAGCAGTGAATTTGCGGCCGGGGAGCTGTTTTTT
NA TRBJ1-5 once TRBV4-1 CASSQDDSNQPQHF TGCGCCAGCAGCCAAGATGATAGCAATCAGCCCCAGCATTTT
NA TRBJ2-1 NA TRBV5-4 CASSPGGTDNEQFF TGTGCCAGCAGCCCTGGAGGGACCGACAATGAGCAGTTCTTC
NA TRBJ1-2 NA TRBV11-2 CASSTPGDYYGYTF TGTGCCAGCAGCACCCCAGGGGATTACTATGGCTACACCTTC
NA TRBJ1-2 NA TRBV7-9 CASSLGENYGYTF TGTGCCAGCAGCTTAGGGGAGAACTATGGCTACACCTTC
TRBD1 TRBJ1-1 NA TRBV18 CASSQSGGGTEAFF TGTGCCAGCTCGCAATCAGGGGGCGGCACTGAAGCTTTCTTT
NA TRBJ1-1 NA TRBV6-6 CASSPYGGNTEAFF TGTGCCAGCAGCCCGTATGGGGGGAACACTGAAGCTTTCTTT
NA TRBJ1-1 NA TRBV5-1 CASRNPPFGTEAFF TGCGCCAGCAGGAACCCCCCTTTCGGCACTGAAGCTTTCTTT
TRBD1 TRBJ2-5 NA TRBV6-5 CASSYAPGQGSETQYF TGTGCCAGCAGTTACGCCCCCGGACAGGGTTCAGAGACCCAGTACTTC
NA TRBJ1-1 once TRBV11-2 CASSFGNTEAFF TGTGCCAGCAGCTTCGGCAACACTGAAGCTTTCTTT
TRBD1 TRBJ1-3 NA TRBV9 CASSVTDRSSGNTIYF TGTGCCAGCAGCGTCACGGACAGGAGCTCTGGAAACACCATATATTTT
NA TRBJ1-5 NA TRBV30 CAWSFTNQPQHF TGTGCCTGGAGTTTCACCAATCAGCCCCAGCATTTT
NA TRBJ2-2 NA TRBV5-1 CASSSIQGRTGELFF TGCGCCAGCAGCTCCATCCAGGGACGCACCGGGGAGCTGTTTTTT
NA TRBJ2-4 NA TRBV28 CASSGPSLSKNIQYF TGTGCCAGCAGTGGCCCTTCCTTGAGCAAAAACATTCAGTACTTC
NA TRBJ1-4 NA TRBV5-1 CASSPGRVGSREKLFF TGCGCCAGCAGCCCCGGGCGGGTGGGTTCTCGTGAAAAACTGTTTTTT
NA TRBJ1-1 few TRBV7-9 CASSLGGVVAFF TGTGCCAGCAGCTTAGGCGGGGTTGTAGCTTTCTTT
TRBD2 TRBJ2-1 once TRBV5-5 CASSPGLAGGGEQFF TGTGCCAGCAGCCCCGGACTAGCGGGGGGAGGAGAGCAGTTCTTC
NA TRBJ2-7 few TRBV30 CAWSPGGGTYEQYF TGTGCCTGGAGCCCCGGAGGGGGGACCTACGAGCAGTACTTC
NA TRBJ2-3 NA TRBV7-3 CASSSLQNTQYF TGTGCCAGCAGCTCCCTCCAAAATACGCAGTATTTT
NA TRBJ1-4 NA TRBV7-2 CASSELHATNEKLFF TGTGCCAGCAGCGAGCTACATGCAACTAATGAAAAACTGTTTTTT
NA TRBJ1-6 NA TRBV7-9 CASSRHGRGVNSPLHF TGTGCCAGCAGCCGCCACGGCAGGGGCGTTAATTCACCCCTCCACTTT
NA TRBJ2-1 NA TRBV18 CASSPINGRSDEQFF TGTGCCAGCTCACCAATAAACGGCAGGTCGGATGAGCAGTTCTTC
NA TRBJ2-4 NA TRBV6-1 CASSELVFSENIQYF TGTGCCAGCAGTGAACTAGTTTTTAGCGAAAACATTCAGTACTTC
NA TRBJ2-1 NA TRBV4-1 CASSQGLATSYNEQFF TGCGCCAGCAGCCAAGGCCTAGCTACCTCCTACAATGAGCAGTTCTTC
NA TRBJ1-1 NA TRBV28 CASSSPRGSYTEAFF TGTGCCAGCAGTTCCCCCCGGGGCAGTTACACTGAAGCTTTCTTT
NA TRBJ2-7 NA TRBV5-6 CASSLVPMGDYEQYF TGTGCCAGCAGCTTGGTTCCGATGGGAGACTACGAGCAGTACTTC
NA TRBJ1-1 NA TRBV27 CASSFRRDTEAFF TGTGCCAGCAGTTTTAGGAGGGACACTGAAGCTTTCTTT
NA TRBJ2-7 NA TRBV15 CATSRDRGGGFSHEQYF TGTGCCACCAGCAGAGATCGTGGGGGGGGCTTTTCCCACGAGCAGTACTTC